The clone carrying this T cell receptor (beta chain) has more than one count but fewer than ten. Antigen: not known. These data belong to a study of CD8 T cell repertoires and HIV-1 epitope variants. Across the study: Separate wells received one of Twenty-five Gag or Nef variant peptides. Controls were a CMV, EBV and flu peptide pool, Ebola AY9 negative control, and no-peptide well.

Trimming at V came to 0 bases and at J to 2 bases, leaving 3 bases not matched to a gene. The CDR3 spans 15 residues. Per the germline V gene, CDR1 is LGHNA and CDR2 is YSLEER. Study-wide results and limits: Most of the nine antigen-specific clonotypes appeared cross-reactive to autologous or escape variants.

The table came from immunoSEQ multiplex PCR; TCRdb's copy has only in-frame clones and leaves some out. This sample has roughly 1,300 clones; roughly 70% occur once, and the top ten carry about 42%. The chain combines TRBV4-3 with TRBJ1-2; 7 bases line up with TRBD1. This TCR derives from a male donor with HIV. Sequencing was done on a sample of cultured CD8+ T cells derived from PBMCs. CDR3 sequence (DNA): TGCGCCAGCAGCCAAGATGCACAGGGGAACTATGGCTACACCTTC. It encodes CASSQDAQGNYGYTF.